Shown below are 30 T cell receptor beta chains from a single sample sequenced in a study of blood T cells in healthy people across ages. Combining a sample-barcoded 5' primer with a J-beta primer mix, a second PCR ran for roughly 7 to 12 cycles. One entry per CDR3 protein results from TCRdb running MiXCR on the 5' RACE reads. This sample carries 800,000 or so distinct CDR3 sequences, approximately 25% of them seen once, and the ten largest clones take 3% to 4%. The data also belong to a second study, concerning T cells of mothers and their children.

The sequenced sample consisted of blood. These receptors came from a boy aged 10-17 years in good health.

This chain links TRBV5-1 with TRBJ2-7, with 7 bases lining up with TRBD1. The CDR3 sequence is 14 residues long. CDR1 and CDR2 from the germline V gene are SGHRS and YFSETQ. The V gene end was trimmed by 0 bases and the J gene end by 5 bases; junction bases not matched to a gene: 5. The CDR3 is CASSLDRGFNEQYF. CDR3 DNA: TGCGCCAGCAGCTTGGACAGGGGATTTAACGAGCAGTACTTC.

This clonotype was counted only a few times. The J gene is TRBJ2-7, the V gene TRBV5-6; the D is unclear. CDR1 and CDR2 (germline): SGHDT, YYEEEE. V was pared by 4 bases and J by 3 bases, with 8 bases between. This CDR3 is built from 12 residues. CDR3 region: CASSHPSYEQYF. CDR3 in DNA: TGTGCCAGCAGCCATCCCAGCTACGAGCAGTACTTC.

The CDR3 nucleotides read TGCGCCAGCAGCCCAGGAACGGGACAGGGCCGGGGTGCTTTCTTT. Its protein product is CASSPGTGQGRGAFF. The chain recombines TRBV5-1 with TRBJ1-1, with 9 nucleotides matching TRBD1. V was pared by 4 bases and J by 11 bases, with 15 bases of the junction left unmatched. The CDR3 consists of 15 residues. Germline V gene sequence: CDR1 SGHRS, CDR2 YFSETQ.

This clonotype appeared many times. CDR3 coding DNA: TGCAGCGTTGATCACCCTAGCGCGGTGGAGACCCAGTACTTC. Amino acid sequence: CSVDHPSAVETQYF. V and J are TRBV29-1 and TRBJ2-5, with TRBD2 as a possible D gene (6 bases). The CDR3 contains 14 residues. In germline, CDR1 is SQVTM, CDR2 ANQGSEA. The V and J ends lost 3 bases and 5 bases respectively, with 16 bases between them.

This clonotype was seen just once. The chain links TRBV5-1 to TRBJ2-1; D might be TRBD1 (6 bases). V lost 0 bases, J lost 8 bases, and 18 bases lay in between. CDR1 is SGHRS, CDR2 YFSETQ, per germline. The CDR3 covers 16 residues. CDR3 bases: TGCGCCAGCAGCTTGGAGTCCAGGGGCGCGATTGATGAGCAGTTCTTC. Protein sequence: CASSLESRGAIDEQFF.

This chain connects TRBV12-3 or TRBV12-4 to TRBJ2-3; D is unresolved. The CDR3 length is 13 residues. Trimming pared 3 bases from V and 5 bases from J, leaving 9 bases between. In DNA form, the CDR3 reads TGTGCCAGCAGTTTGGATTTGGTAGATACGCAGTATTTT. Residues: CASSLDLVDTQYF.

This chain uses TRBV6-1 with TRBJ1-1; D call uncertain. The CDR3 contains 13 residues. Trimming shortened V by 1 base and J by 0 bases, and 3 bases separated the two germline ends. The germline V gene has CDR1 MNHNS and CDR2 SASEGT. DNA of the CDR3: TGTGCCAGCAGTGAAGGGTTGAACACTGAAGCTTTCTTT. This gives the protein CASSEGLNTEAFF.

The V call is TRBV29-1, the J call TRBJ2-1; the match to TRBD2 covers 9 bases. Germline CDR1 SQVTM, CDR2 ANQGSEA. The junction had 4 bases not matched to a gene; V was cut back by 5 bases and J by 8 bases. The CDR3 is made up of 12 amino acids. CDR3 residues: CSVWAGGHEQFF. The CDR3 DNA is TGCAGCGTTTGGGCGGGAGGGCATGAGCAGTTCTTC.

The chain joins TRBV6-2 or TRBV6-3 to TRBJ2-6; 9 nucleotides align to TRBD1. CDR1 MNHEY and CDR2 SVGEGT come from the germline V gene. CDR3 length: 20 residues. V lost 0 bases to trimming and J lost 1 base; unmatched junction nucleotides: 10. The CDR3 sequence: CASSYSPPDRGFSGANVLTF. The CDR3 nucleotides read TGTGCCAGCAGTTACTCCCCCCCGGACAGGGGTTTTTCTGGGGCCAACGTCCTGACTTTC.

This clonotype turned up a few times. J is TRBJ1-1 and V is TRBV7-8, with D uncertain. CDR1 SGHVS and CDR2 FQNEAQ come from the germline V gene. There are 16 residues in the CDR3. V lost 3 bases, J lost 0 bases, and 14 bases lay in between. In nucleotides, the CDR3 is TGTGCCAGCAGCTTCAGGACGGAATACATGAACACTGAAGCTTTCTTT. Translation gives CASSFRTEYMNTEAFF.

This clonotype came up a few times. The chain carries TRBV4-3 and TRBJ1-3, with no clear D. This CDR3 is built from 15 residues. The germline V and J ends were trimmed by 1 base and 2 bases, with 9 bases remaining between them. CDR1 LGHNA and CDR2 YSLEER come from the germline V gene. The CDR3 reads CASSQGRRTGNTIYF. DNA for the CDR3: TGCGCCAGCAGCCAAGGAAGGCGGACTGGAAACACCATATATTTT.

This clonotype was seen only a few times. The chain links TRBV28 to TRBJ2-5; 7 bases fit TRBD2. Germline CDR1 MDHEN, CDR2 SYDVKM. J gave up 0 bases and V 7 bases, and 8 bases lay outside the gene matches. The CDR3 consists of 15 residues. CDR3 protein: CASTPLARYQETQYF. The CDR3 DNA follows: TGTGCCAGCACGCCACTAGCGCGGTACCAAGAGACCCAGTACTTC.

The rearrangement uses TRBV10-3 and TRBJ2-7; no definite D call. The CDR3 loop spans 12 amino acids. The V gene's germline CDR1 is ENHRY and CDR2 SYGVKD. V shed 3 bases and J shed 3 bases, with 6 bases lying between them. CDR3 DNA sequence: TGTGCCATCAGTGACGGGTACTACGAGCAGTACTTC. This translates into CAISDGYYEQYF.

This clonotype was found a few times. This chain connects TRBV4-3 to TRBJ2-7, with 9 bases lining up with TRBD1. Trimming took 1 base from V and 3 from J; bases not matched to a gene: 7. CDR3 length: 16 residues. Germline CDR1 reads LGHNA; CDR2 reads YSLEER. The CDR3 reads CASSQARTGVGYEQYF. As DNA, the CDR3 is TGCGCCAGCAGCCAAGCCAGGACAGGGGTCGGCTACGAGCAGTACTTC.

This clonotype was detected only a few times. The chain joins TRBV7-3 to TRBJ1-1; weak D call: TRBD1 (5 bases). V gave up 1 base and J gave up 1 base, with 10 bases separating them. This CDR3 contains 15 residues. CDR1 and CDR2 (germline): SGHTA, FQGTGA. CDR3 amino acids: CASSLRGGTNTEAFF. In DNA, the CDR3 is TGTGCCAGCAGCTTAAGGGGGGGGACGAACACTGAAGCTTTCTTT.

CDR3 in DNA: TGTGCCAGCAGCCAAGATTCCCGGGCTTACCAAGAGACCCAGTACTTC. Translation gives CASSQDSRAYQETQYF. The chain recombines TRBV4-2 with TRBJ2-5; D not resolved. V lost 0 bases and J 0 bases, leaving 11 bases between the germline ends. Germline assignment: CDR1 LGHNA and CDR2 YNFKEQ. CDR3 size: 16 residues.

The sample holds a few counts of this clonotype. This chain connects TRBV29-1 to TRBJ2-1; D is uncertain. V was trimmed by 5 bases and J by 0 bases, leaving 8 bases between them. The CDR3 has 13 residues. Germline CDR1 reads SQVTM; CDR2 reads ANQGSEA. The CDR3 loop is CSVLKSSYNEQFF. The CDR3 bases are TGCAGCGTTTTGAAGAGCTCCTACAATGAGCAGTTCTTC.

This clonotype was seen only a few times. V and J are TRBV20-1 and TRBJ2-7; possibly TRBD2 for D (6 bases). V was trimmed by 3 bases and J by 4 bases, leaving 10 bases between them. The CDR3 loop spans 12 amino acids. From germline, CDR1 is DFQATT and CDR2 SNEGSKA (reference sequence). The DNA of the CDR3 is TGCAGTGCTAGGGAGGGCCAATACGAGCAGTACTTC. Its protein product is CSAREGQYEQYF.

This clonotype was picked up a small number of times. The rearrangement uses TRBV13 and TRBJ2-5; D is perhaps TRBD1 (6 bases). TRBJ2-7 matches the DNA end more closely, so the J call is doubtful. The CDR3 has 17 amino acids. Germline CDR1 and CDR2: PRHDT and FYEKMQ (reference sequence). For the CDR3, the DNA is TGTGCCAGCAGCTCAGAAATGGGGGCCCAAGACTCCTACGAGCAGTACTTC. Protein product: CASSSEMGAQDSYEQYF.

This chain connects TRBV9 to TRBJ1-5, with 8 bases aligning to TRBD1. This CDR3 contains 15 residues. V gave up 3 bases and J gave up 7 bases; unmatched junction bases: 9. CDR1 and CDR2 (germline): SGDLS, YYNGEE. The CDR3 region is CASSASYRGEQPQHF. CDR3 DNA: TGTGCCAGCAGCGCGTCGTACAGGGGGGAACAGCCCCAGCATTTT.

On this clonotype itself: One end of the junction varies from germline; a read error may be responsible. The rearrangement uses TRBV7-9 and TRBJ1-1; 11 bases agree with TRBD1. Per germline, CDR1 SEHNR and CDR2 FQNEAQ (reference sequence). CDR3 size: 15 residues. The CDR3 loop is CASSVSGTGGTEASF. The CDR3 nucleotides read TGTGCCAGCAGCGTGTCCGGGACAGGGGGTACTGAAGCTTCCTTT.

This clonotype was observed a few times. The chain combines TRBV7-9 with TRBJ2-7; D gene unclear. This CDR3 region has 14 residues. V lost 1 base to trimming and J lost 0 bases, with 7 bases between them. Germline assignment: CDR1 SEHNR and CDR2 FQNEAQ (reference sequence). The CDR3 here is CASSLVESSYEQYF. The CDR3 DNA reads TGTGCCAGCAGCTTAGTGGAAAGCTCCTACGAGCAGTACTTC.

On this clonotype itself: At one of its ends the junction is not consistent with the germline gene, which may arise from a read error. The chain uses TRBV28 and TRBJ1-4, with 11 bases that match TRBD1. Germline assignment: CDR1 MDHEN and CDR2 SYDVKM. The CDR3 consists of 14 residues. The CDR3, as DNA: TGTGCTAGCAACCACGGACAGGGGGCCCCTAAACTGTTTTTT. Translation gives CASNHGQGAPKLFF.

This clonotype was observed many times. The rearrangement uses TRBV27 and TRBJ2-4; 9 bases are a match to TRBD1. This CDR3 has 16 residues. Trimming removed 11 bases from V and 1 base from J; junction bases left unmatched: 12. Germline V lookup: CDR1 MNHEY, CDR2 SMNVEV (reference sequence). CDR3 nucleotide sequence: TGTGCCTCCTCTCTCCGGACAGGGGAGGCCAAAAACATTCAGTACTTC. Amino acid sequence: CASSLRTGEAKNIQYF.

The chain carries TRBV12-3 or TRBV12-4 and TRBJ2-7, with TRBD1 identical over 10 bases. Losses at the gene ends were 5 bases for V and 5 bases for J; bases not matched to a gene: 6. The CDR3 consists of 14 residues. The CDR3 here is CASSRQGAKDEQYF. The CDR3 DNA reads TGTGCCAGCAGTCGACAGGGGGCGAAGGACGAGCAGTACTTC.

This clonotype has only a few counts. The V gene is TRBV7-3, the J gene TRBJ2-3; 8 bases match TRBD1. Germline trimming cut 2 bases from V and 6 bases from J; bases unmatched to any gene: 10. The germline CDR1 and CDR2 sequences are SGHTA and FQGTGA. CDR3 length equals 16 residues. The CDR3 DNA is TGTGCCAGCAGCTTACTTCGGCAGGGGGCTGGGGATACGCAGTATTTT. Its translation: CASSLLRQGAGDTQYF. Full variable domain (missing parts from reference TRBV7-3 and TRBJ2-3): GAGVSQTPSNKVTEKGKYVELRCDPISGHTALYWYRQSLGQGPEFLIYFQGTGAADDSGLPNDRFFAVRPEGSVSTLKIQRTERGDSAVYLCASSLLRQGAGDTQYFGPGTRLTVL.

J is TRBJ2-5 and V is TRBV27; the match to TRBD1 covers 10 bases. This CDR3 region has 16 residues. V was pared by 5 bases and J by 5 bases, with 11 bases of the junction left unmatched. Germline V lookup: CDR1 MNHEY, CDR2 SMNVEV (reference sequence). CDR3 nucleotides: TGTGCCAGCAGTCCCCTCGGGGGACAGGGGTGGGAGACCCAGTACTTC. Translating it yields CASSPLGGQGWETQYF.

The chain combines TRBV7-6 with TRBJ2-5, with TRBD1 matching over 9 bases. The J call may be faulty, since TRBJ2-1 better matches the DNA end. The V gene's germline CDR1 is SGHVS and CDR2 FNYEAQ. The CDR3 is made up of 15 amino acids. The CDR3 is CASSPRDRAVNEQFF. The DNA for the CDR3 is TGTGCCAGCAGCCCCCGGGACAGGGCCGTGAATGAGCAGTTCTTC.

In its sample, this clonotype was seen a few times. The V gene is TRBV28, the J gene TRBJ2-3, with 10 bases lining up with TRBD2. The CDR3 contains 15 residues. The trim removed 5 bases at V and 6 bases at J, leaving 8 bases unmatched. The germline V gene has CDR1 MDHEN and CDR2 SYDVKM. The CDR3 coding sequence is TGTGCCAGCAGTACGCAAGCGGGGGGGACCGATACGCAGTATTTT. It yields the protein CASSTQAGGTDTQYF.

This clonotype was counted a few times. One base away lies a much larger clone, so this may be a sequencing read error. V usage is TRBV27 and J usage is TRBJ2-5, with D hard to call. The end of the DNA fits TRBJ2-1 better, so the J call may be wrong. Germline V CDR1 and CDR2: MNHEY, SMNVEV (reference sequence). The CDR3 length is 11 residues. The CDR3 DNA follows: TGTGCCTGCAGTTTCTACAATGAGCAGTTCTTC. Translation: CACSFYNEQFF.